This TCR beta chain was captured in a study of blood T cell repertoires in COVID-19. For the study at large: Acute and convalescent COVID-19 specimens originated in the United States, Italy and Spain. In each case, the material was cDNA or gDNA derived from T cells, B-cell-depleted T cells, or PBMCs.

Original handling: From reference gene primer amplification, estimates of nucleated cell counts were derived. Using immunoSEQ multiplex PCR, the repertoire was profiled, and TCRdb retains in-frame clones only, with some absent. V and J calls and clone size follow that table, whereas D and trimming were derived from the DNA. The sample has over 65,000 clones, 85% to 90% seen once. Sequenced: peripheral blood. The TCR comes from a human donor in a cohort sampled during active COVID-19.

The DNA for the CDR3 is TGCAGCGTTGAAGGAGGGGGCACTGGGGCCAACGTCCTGACTTTC. It codes for CSVEGGGTGANVLTF. The chain is built from TRBV29-1 and TRBJ2-6, with 7 bases aligning to TRBD1. The CDR3 is made up of 15 amino acids. The ends lost 1 base at V and 2 bases at J; junction bases unmatched: 2. Germline V CDR1 and CDR2: SQVTM, ANQGSEA.